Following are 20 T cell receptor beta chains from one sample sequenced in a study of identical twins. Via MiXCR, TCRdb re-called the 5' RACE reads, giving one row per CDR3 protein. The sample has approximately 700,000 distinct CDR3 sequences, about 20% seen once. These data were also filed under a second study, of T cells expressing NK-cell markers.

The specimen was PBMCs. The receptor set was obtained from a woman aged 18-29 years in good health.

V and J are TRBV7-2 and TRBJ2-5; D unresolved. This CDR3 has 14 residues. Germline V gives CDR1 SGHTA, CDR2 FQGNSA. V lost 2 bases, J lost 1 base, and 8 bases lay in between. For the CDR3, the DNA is TGTGCCAGCAGCTTACCGCGGTCCCAAGAGACCCAGTACTTC. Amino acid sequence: CASSLPRSQETQYF.

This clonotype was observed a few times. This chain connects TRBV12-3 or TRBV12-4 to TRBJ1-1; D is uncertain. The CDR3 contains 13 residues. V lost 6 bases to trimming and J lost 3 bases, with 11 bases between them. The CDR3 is CASSPGSYTEAFF. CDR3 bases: TGTGCCAGCAGCCCCGGGAGCTACACTGAAGCTTTCTTT.

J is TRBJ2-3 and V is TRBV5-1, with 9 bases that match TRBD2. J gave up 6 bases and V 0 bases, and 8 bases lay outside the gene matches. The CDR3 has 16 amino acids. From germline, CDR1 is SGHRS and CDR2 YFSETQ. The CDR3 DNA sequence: TGCGCCAGCAGCTTGGTACTAGCGGGCCCCGGTGATACGCAGTATTTT. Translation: CASSLVLAGPGDTQYF.

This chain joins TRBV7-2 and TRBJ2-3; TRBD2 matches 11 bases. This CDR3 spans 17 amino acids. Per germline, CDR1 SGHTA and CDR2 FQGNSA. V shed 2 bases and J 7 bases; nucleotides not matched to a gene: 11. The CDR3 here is CASSLIVASGRQNTQYF. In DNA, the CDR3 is TGTGCCAGCAGCTTAATTGTAGCTAGCGGGAGGCAAAATACGCAGTATTTT.

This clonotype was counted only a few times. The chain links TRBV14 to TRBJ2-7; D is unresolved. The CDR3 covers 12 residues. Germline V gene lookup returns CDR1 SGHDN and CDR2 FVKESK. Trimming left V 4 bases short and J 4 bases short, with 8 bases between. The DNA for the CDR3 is TGTGCCAGCAGCCTACAGCGTTACGAGCAGTACTTC. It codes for CASSLQRYEQYF.

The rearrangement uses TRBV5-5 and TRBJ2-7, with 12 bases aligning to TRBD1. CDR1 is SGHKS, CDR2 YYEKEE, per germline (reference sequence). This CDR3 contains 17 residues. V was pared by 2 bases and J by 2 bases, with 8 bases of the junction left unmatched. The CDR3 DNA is TGTGCCAGCAGCTTCAATCCCCGGGACAGGGGGCCCTACGAGCAGTACTTC. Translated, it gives CASSFNPRDRGPYEQYF. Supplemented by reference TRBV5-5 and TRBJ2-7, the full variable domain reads DAGVTQSPTHLIKTRGQQVTLRCSPISGHKSVSWYQQVLGQGPQFIFQYYEKEERGRGNFPDRFSARQFPNYSSELNVNALLLGDSALYLCASSFNPRDRGPYEQYFGPGTRLTVT.

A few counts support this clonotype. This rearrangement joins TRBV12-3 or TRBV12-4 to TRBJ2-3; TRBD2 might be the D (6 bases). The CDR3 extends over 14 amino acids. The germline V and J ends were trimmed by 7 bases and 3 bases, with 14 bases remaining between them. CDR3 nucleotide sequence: TGTGCCAGCACCGGGTGGGGGGTTACAGATACGCAGTATTTT. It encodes CASTGWGVTDTQYF.

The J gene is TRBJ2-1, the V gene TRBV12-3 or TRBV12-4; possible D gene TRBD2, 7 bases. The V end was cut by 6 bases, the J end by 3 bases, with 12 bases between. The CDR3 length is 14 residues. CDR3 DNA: TGTGCCAGCAGAAGGGGGGGCCTCTACAATGAGCAGTTCTTC. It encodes CASRRGGLYNEQFF.

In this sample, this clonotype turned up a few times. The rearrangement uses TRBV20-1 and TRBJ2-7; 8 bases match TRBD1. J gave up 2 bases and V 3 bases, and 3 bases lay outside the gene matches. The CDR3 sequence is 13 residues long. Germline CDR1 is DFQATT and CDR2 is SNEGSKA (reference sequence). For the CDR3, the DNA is TGCAGTGCTAGGCGACAGGGGCCCTACGAGCAGTACTTC. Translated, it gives CSARRQGPYEQYF.

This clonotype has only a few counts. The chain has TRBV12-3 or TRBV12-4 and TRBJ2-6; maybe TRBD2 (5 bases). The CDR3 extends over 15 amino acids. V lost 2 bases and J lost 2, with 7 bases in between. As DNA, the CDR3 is TGTGCCAGCAGTTTAAGTAGCGCTGGGGCCAACGTCCTGACTTTC. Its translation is CASSLSSAGANVLTF.

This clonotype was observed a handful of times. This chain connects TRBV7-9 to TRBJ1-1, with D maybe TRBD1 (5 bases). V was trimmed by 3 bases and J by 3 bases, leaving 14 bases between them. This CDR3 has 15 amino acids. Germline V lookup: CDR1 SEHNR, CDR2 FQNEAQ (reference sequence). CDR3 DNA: TGTGCCAGCAGCTTTCGAGCCGGGACGGACACTGAAGCTTTCTTT. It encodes CASSFRAGTDTEAFF.

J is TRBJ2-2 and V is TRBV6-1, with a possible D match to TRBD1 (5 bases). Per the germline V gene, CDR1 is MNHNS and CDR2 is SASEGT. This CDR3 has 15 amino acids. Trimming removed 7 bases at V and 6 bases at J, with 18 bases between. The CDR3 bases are TGTGCCAGCACGCTTGGTACAGGTGGTCCCGGGGAGCTGTTTTTT. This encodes CASTLGTGGPGELFF.

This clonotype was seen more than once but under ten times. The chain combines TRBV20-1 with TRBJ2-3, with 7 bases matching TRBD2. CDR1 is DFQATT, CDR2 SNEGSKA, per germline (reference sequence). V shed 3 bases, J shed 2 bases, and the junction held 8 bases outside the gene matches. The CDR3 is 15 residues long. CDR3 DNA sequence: TGCAGTGCTAGCCCCCCCAGCGGGAACACAGATACGCAGTATTTT. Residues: CSASPPSGNTDTQYF.

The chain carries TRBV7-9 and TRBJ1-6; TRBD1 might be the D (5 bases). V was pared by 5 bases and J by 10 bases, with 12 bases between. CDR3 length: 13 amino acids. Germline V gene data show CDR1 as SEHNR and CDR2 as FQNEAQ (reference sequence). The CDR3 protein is CASSPSRDSPLHF. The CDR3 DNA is TGTGCCAGCAGCCCCAGTAGGGACTCACCCCTCCACTTT. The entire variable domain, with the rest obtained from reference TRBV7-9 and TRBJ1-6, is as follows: DTGVSQNPRHKITKRGQNVTFRCDPISEHNRLYWYRQTLGQGPEFLTYFQNEAQLEKSRLLSDRFSAERPKGSFSTLEIQRTEQGDSAMYLCASSPSRDSPLHFGNGTRLTVT.

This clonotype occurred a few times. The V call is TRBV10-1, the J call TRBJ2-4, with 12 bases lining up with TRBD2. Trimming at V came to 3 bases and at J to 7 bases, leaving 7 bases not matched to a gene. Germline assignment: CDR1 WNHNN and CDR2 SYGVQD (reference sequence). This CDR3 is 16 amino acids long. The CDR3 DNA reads TGCGCCAGCAGTGATGGAACTCTAGCGGGAGGGAACATTCAGTACTTC. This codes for CASSDGTLAGGNIQYF.

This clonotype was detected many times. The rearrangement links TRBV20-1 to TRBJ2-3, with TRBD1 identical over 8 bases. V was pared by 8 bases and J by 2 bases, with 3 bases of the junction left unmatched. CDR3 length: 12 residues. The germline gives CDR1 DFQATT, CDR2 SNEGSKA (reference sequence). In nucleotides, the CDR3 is TGCAGTTCACAGGGGGTCACAGATACGCAGTATTTT. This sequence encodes CSSQGVTDTQYF.

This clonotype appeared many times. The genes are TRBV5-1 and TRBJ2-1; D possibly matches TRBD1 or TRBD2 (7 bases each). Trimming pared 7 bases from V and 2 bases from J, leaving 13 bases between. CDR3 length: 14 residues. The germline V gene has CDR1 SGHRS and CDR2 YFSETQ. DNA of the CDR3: TGCGCCAGCTCAGGGGGGGGCACCTACAATGAGCAGTTCTTC. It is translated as CASSGGGTYNEQFF.

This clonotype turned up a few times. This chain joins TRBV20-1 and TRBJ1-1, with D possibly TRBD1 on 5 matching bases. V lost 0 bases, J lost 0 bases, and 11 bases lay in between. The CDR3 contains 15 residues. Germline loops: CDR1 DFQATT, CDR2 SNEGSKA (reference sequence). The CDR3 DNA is TGCAGTGCTAGAGAGGGGGGGACGGTGAACACTGAAGCTTTCTTT. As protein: CSAREGGTVNTEAFF.

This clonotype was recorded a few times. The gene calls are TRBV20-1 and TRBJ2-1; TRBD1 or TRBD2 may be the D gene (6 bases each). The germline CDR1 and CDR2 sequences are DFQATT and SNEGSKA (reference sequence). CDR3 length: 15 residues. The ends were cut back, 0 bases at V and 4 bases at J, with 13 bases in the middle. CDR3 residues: CSARDPGGDYNEQFF. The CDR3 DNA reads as TGCAGTGCTAGAGATCCCGGGGGCGATTACAATGAGCAGTTCTTC.

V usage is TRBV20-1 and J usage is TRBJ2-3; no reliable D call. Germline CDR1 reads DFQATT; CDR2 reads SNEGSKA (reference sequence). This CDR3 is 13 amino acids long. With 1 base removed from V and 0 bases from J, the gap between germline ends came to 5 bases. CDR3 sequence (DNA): TGCAGTGCTAGAGCCCACAGCACAGATACGCAGTATTTT. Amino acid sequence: CSARAHSTDTQYF.